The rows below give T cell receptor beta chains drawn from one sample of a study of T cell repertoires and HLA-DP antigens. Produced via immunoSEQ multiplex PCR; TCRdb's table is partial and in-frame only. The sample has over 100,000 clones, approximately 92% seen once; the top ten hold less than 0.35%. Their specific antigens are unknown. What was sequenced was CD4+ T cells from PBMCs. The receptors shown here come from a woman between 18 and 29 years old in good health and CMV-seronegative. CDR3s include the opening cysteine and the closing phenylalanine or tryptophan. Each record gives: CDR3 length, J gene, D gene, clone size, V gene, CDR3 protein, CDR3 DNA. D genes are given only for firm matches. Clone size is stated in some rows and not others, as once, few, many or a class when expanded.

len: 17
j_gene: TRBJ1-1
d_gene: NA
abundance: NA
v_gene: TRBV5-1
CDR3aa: CASSSNTGGQMNTEAFF
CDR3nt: TGCGCCAGCAGCTCGAACACGGGAGGCCAGATGAACACTGAAGCTTTCTTT

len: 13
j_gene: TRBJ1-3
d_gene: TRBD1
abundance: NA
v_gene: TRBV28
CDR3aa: CASRDRGGNTIYF
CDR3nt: TGTGCCAGCAGGGACAGGGGCGGAAACACCATATATTTT

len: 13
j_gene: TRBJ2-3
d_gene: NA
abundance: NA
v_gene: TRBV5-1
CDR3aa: CASSPRRADTQYF
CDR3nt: TGCGCCAGCAGCCCCCGTCGGGCAGATACGCAGTATTTT

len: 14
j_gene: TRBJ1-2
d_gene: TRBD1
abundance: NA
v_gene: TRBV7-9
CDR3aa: CASSLGQGGYGYTF
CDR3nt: TGTGCCAGCAGCCTCGGACAGGGAGGCTATGGCTACACCTTC

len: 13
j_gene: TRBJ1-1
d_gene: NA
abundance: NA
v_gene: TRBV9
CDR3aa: CASSVGQVGYAFF
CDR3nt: TGTGCCAGCAGCGTAGGGCAGGTTGGTTATGCTTTCTTT

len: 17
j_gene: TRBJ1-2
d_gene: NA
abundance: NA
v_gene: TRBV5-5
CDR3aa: CASSFSFVGQTLYGYTF
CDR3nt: TGTGCCAGCAGCTTCTCTTTTGTCGGACAGACCCTCTATGGCTACACCTTC

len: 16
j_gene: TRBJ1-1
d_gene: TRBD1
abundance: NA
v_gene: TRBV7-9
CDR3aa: CASSLVRGPPGTEAFF
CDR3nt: TGTGCCAGCAGCTTAGTAAGGGGGCCGCCGGGCACTGAAGCTTTCTTT

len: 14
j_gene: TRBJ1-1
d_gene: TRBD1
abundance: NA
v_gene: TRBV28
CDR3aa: CASSPGQGNTEAFF
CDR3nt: TGTGCCAGCAGCCCCGGACAGGGGAACACTGAAGCTTTCTTT

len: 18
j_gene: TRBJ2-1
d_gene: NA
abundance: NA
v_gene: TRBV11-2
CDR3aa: CASSLVPGGSSVYNEQFF
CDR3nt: TGTGCCAGCAGCTTGGTCCCGGGCGGGTCTAGCGTATACAATGAGCAGTTCTTC

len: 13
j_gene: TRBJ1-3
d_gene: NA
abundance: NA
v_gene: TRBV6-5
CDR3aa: CASSYASGNTIYF
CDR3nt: TGTGCCAGCAGTTACGCCTCTGGAAACACCATATATTTT

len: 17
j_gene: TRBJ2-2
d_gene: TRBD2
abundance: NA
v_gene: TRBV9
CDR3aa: CASSVWPSGMKSGELFF
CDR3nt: TGTGCCAGCAGCGTATGGCCTAGCGGGATGAAGAGTGGGGAGCTGTTTTTT

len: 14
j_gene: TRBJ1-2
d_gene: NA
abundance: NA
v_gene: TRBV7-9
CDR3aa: CASSLGGSVYGYTF
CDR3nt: TGTGCCAGCAGCTTAGGAGGCTCGGTCTATGGCTACACCTTC

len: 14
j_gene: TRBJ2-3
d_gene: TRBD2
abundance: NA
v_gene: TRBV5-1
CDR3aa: CASSPGLAGDTQYF
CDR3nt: TGCGCCAGCAGCCCGGGACTAGCGGGAGATACGCAGTATTTT

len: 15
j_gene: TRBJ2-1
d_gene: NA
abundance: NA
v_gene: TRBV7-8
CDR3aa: CASSSSGPGHNEQFF
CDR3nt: TGTGCCAGCAGCTCCTCGGGGCCAGGGCACAATGAGCAGTTCTTC

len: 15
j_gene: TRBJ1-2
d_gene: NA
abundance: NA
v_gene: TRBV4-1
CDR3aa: CASSQDRNGNYGYTF
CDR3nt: TGCGCCAGCAGCCAAGATCGTAACGGGAACTATGGCTACACCTTC

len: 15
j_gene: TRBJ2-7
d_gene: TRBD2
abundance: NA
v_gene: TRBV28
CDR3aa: CASSPIAGVTYEQYF
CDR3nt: TGTGCCAGCAGTCCTATAGCGGGAGTGACCTACGAGCAGTACTTC

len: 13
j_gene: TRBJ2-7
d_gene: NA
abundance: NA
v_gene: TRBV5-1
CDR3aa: CASSVQTGYEQYF
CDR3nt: TGCGCCAGCAGCGTTCAAACAGGTTACGAGCAGTACTTC

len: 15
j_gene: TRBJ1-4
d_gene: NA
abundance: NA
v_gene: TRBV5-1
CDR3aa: CASRSRGNGVEKLFF
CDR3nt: TGCGCCAGCCGTTCCCGGGGGAACGGTGTTGAAAAACTGTTTTTT

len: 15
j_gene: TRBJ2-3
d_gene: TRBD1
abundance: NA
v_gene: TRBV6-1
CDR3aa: CASSLGDRVADTQYF
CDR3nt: TGTGCCAGCAGTCTCGGGGACAGGGTCGCAGATACGCAGTATTTT

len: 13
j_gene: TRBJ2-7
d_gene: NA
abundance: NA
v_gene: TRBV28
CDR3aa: CASSFSLTYEQYF
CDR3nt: TGTGCCAGCAGTTTTTCCCTTACCTACGAGCAGTACTTC

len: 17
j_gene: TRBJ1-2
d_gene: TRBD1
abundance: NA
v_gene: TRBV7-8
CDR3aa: CASSPSRGTVANYGYTF
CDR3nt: TGTGCCAGCAGCCCTAGTAGGGGGACAGTAGCTAACTATGGCTACACCTTC

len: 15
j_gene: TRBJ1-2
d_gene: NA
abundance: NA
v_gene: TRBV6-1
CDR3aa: CASSEAWVRFGGYTF
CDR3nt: TGTGCCAGCAGTGAAGCATGGGTGCGCTTCGGGGGCTACACCTTC

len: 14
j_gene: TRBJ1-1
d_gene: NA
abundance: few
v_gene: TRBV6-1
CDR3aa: CASSPNTRSTEAFF
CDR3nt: TGTGCCAGCAGTCCAAATACTCGATCCACTGAAGCTTTCTTT

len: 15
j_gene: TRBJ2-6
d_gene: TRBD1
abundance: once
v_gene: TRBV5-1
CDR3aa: CASSLAGQEANVLTF
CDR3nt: TGCGCCAGCAGCTTGGCCGGACAGGAGGCCAACGTCCTGACTTTC

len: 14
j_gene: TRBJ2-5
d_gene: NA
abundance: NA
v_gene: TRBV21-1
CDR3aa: CAPPVGQGGETQYF
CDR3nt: TGTGCCCCCCCCGTGGGACAGGGGGGAGAGACCCAGTACTTC

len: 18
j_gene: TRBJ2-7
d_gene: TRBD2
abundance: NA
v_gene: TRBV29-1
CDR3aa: CSAARTSGRARSSYEQYF
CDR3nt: TGCAGCGCTGCCCGGACTAGCGGGAGGGCCAGGAGCTCCTACGAGCAGTACTTC

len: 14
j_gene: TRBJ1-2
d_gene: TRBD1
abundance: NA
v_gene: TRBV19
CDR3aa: CASTTGQGAGGYTF
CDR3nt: TGTGCCAGTACCACCGGACAGGGGGCGGGGGGCTACACCTTC

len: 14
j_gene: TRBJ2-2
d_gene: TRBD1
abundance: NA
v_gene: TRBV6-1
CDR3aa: CASSRDRGTGELFF
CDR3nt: TGTGCCAGCAGTCGGGACAGGGGGACCGGGGAGCTGTTTTTT

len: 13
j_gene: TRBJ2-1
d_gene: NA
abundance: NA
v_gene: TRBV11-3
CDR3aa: CASSLEAFGEQFF
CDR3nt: TGTGCCAGCAGCTTAGAAGCCTTCGGGGAGCAGTTCTTC

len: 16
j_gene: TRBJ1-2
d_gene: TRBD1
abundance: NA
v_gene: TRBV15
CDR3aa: CATSRAGQGPNYGYTF
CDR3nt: TGTGCCACCAGCAGAGCGGGACAGGGGCCTAACTATGGCTACACCTTC

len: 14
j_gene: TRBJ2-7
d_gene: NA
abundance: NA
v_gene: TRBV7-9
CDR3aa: CASSLVPGSYEQYF
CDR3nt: TGTGCCAGCAGCTTAGTGCCAGGCTCCTACGAGCAGTACTTC

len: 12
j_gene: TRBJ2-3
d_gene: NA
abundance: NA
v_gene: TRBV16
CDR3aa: CASSPPWGTQYF
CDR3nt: TGTGCCAGCAGCCCGCCCTGGGGCACGCAGTATTTT

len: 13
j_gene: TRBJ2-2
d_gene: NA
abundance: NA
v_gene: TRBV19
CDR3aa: CASSISVPGELFF
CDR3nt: TGTGCCAGTAGTATATCAGTCCCCGGGGAGCTGTTTTTT

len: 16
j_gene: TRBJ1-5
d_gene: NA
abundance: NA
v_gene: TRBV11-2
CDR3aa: CASSPGGSRGNQPQHF
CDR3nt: TGTGCCAGCAGCCCTGGGGGGTCGAGGGGCAATCAGCCCCAGCATTTT

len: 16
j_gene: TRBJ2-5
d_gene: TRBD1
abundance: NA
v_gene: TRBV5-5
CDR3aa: CASSPTDRGPQETQYF
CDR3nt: TGTGCCAGCAGCCCTACAGACAGGGGCCCCCAAGAGACCCAGTACTTC

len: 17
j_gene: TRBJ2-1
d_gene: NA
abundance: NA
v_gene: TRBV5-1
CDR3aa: CASSLTPRGSLGNEQFF
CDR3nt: TGCGCCAGCAGCTTGACCCCCAGAGGTAGTTTGGGTAATGAGCAGTTCTTC

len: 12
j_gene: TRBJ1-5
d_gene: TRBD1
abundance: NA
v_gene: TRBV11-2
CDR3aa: CASSPTTGSQHF
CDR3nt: TGTGCCAGCAGCCCAACGACAGGGTCCCAGCATTTT

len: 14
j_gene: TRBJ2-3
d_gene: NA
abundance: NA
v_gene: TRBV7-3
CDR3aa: CASSYRPREDTQYF
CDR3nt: TGTGCCAGCAGCTACAGACCGCGGGAAGATACGCAGTATTTT

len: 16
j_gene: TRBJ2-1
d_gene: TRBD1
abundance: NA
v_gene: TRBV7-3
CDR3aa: CASSLITGAAPNEQFF
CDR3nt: TGTGCCAGCAGCCTAATAACAGGGGCCGCCCCCAATGAGCAGTTCTTC

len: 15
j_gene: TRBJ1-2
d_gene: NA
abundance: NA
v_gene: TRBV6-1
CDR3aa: CASREPGNPNYGYTF
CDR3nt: TGTGCCAGCAGGGAACCAGGGAATCCTAACTATGGCTACACCTTC

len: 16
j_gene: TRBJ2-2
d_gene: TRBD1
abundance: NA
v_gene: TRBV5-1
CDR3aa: CASSLATGDWTGELFF
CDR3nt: TGCGCCAGCAGCTTGGCCACAGGGGATTGGACCGGGGAGCTGTTTTTT

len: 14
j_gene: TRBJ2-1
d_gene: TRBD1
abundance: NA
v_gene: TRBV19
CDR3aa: CASHDRAAYNEQFF
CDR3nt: TGTGCCAGTCACGACAGGGCGGCCTACAATGAGCAGTTCTTC

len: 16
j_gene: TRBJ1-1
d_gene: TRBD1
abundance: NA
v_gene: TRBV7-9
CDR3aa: CASSFPGQGMNTEAFF
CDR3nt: TGTGCCAGCAGCTTTCCGGGACAGGGGATGAACACTGAAGCTTTCTTT

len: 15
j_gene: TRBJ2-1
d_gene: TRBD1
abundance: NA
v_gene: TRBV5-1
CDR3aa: CASSTGQGSYNEQFF
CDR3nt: TGCGCCAGCAGCACGGGACAGGGATCCTACAATGAGCAGTTCTTC

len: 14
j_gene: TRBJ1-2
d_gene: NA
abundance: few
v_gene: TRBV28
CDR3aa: CASSFGSSYYGYTF
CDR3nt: TGTGCCAGCAGTTTCGGTTCCTCTTACTATGGCTACACCTTC

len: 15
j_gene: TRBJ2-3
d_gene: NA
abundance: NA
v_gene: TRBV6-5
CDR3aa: CASKGSRPTTDTQYF
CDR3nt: TGTGCCAGCAAGGGGAGTCGGCCGACCACAGATACGCAGTATTTT

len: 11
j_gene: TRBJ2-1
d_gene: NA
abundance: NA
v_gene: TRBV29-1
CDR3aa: CSVSRGNEQFF
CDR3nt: TGCAGCGTTAGTCGAGGAAATGAGCAGTTCTTC

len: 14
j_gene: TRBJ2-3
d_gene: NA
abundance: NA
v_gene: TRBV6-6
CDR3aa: CASSPSAGTDTQYF
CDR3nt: TGTGCCAGCAGTCCATCTGCCGGCACAGATACGCAGTATTTT